This T cell receptor beta chain is drawn from a study of blood T cell repertoires in COVID-19. Germline assignment: CDR1 SQVTM and CDR2 ANQGSEA. Trimming removed 3 bases at V and 5 bases at J, with 13 bases between. This CDR3 is built from 13 residues. The protocol was immunoSEQ multiplex PCR, while the TCRdb copy is restricted to in-frame clones and leaves out a portion. Of roughly 430,000 clones listed, approximately 88% are singletons. The rearrangement joins TRBV29-1 to TRBJ1-2, with a possible D match to TRBD1 (6 bases). This receptor was obtained from a woman between 40 and 55 years old with acute COVID-19. The source material was PBMCs or T cells enriched from blood (not recorded which). For the CDR3, the DNA is TGCAGCGTTGATTCGCCAGGGGAGTATGGCTACACCTTC. This sequence encodes CSVDSPGEYGYTF.